Sequencing of this T cell receptor beta chain was carried out in a study of T cells in Graves' hyperthyroidism and ophthalmopathy. Turning to the study itself: Peripheral blood was secured at the point of initial diagnosis, before any treatment. Overall study findings and caveats: Ophthalmopathy was told apart from stable hyperthyroidism by a 13 V-J model.

This clonotype was recorded many times. Its antigen is as yet unknown. The V gene's germline CDR1 is SNHLY and CDR2 FYNNEI. V trimming: 7 bases; J trimming: 5 bases; junction bases outside the gene matches: 8. The CDR3 spans 14 residues. RNA transcripts served as the template for amplifying TCR beta CDR3 regions. HTBI primers were the set used in a first-round RT-PCR of the TCR CDR3. One entry per CDR3 protein, called by TCRdb with MiXCR from the multiplex PCR reads. Found here are around 420,000 distinct CDR3 sequences, approximately 14% of them singletons; the top ten hold 4% to 6.5%. Fresh peripheral blood, 8 to 10 ml, was the source of the PBMCs.

The chain carries TRBV2 and TRBJ2-4; 7 nucleotides line up with TRBD2. The clonotype originates from a young woman with Graves' hyperthyroidism. The sequenced sample consisted of blood. The DNA for the CDR3 is TGTGCCAGCAACCCTTGGGGGGGAGAAAACATTCAGTACTTC. This codes for CASNPWGGENIQYF.